These 25 T cell receptor beta chains originate from one sample sequenced in a study of shared T cell receptors in the human thymus. The method was immunoSEQ multiplex PCR; TCRdb's version includes in-frame clones alone and lacks a portion of them. The table shows 720,000 or so clones, with approximately 85% occurring only once. These data were also reused for a study on human thymus T cells.

The sample taken for sequencing was thymocytes. The receptors originated from a girl under three years old with a congenital heart defect.

The V gene is TRBV5-1, the J gene TRBJ2-3, with D perhaps TRBD2 (5 bases). This CDR3 has 16 amino acids. V shed 0 bases and J shed 0 bases, with 11 bases lying between them. Per the germline V gene, CDR1 is SGHRS and CDR2 is YFSETQ. The CDR3 reads CASSLGGPKSTDTQYF. The CDR3, as DNA: TGCGCCAGCAGCTTGGGAGGGCCCAAGAGCACAGATACGCAGTATTTT.

This chain uses TRBV5-6 with TRBJ2-1; D perhaps matches TRBD2 (6 bases). This CDR3 has 16 residues. Trimming stripped 6 bases from V and 3 bases from J, with 19 bases between. From germline, CDR1 is SGHDT and CDR2 YYEEEE. The CDR3 DNA sequence: TGTGCCAGCAACGGGGGTCGGTGGGGACTCTACAATGAGCAGTTCTTC. Its protein product is CASNGGRWGLYNEQFF.

This chain links TRBV28 with TRBJ2-5; 10 bases align to TRBD1. CDR1 and CDR2 from the germline V gene are MDHEN and SYDVKM. The V gene end was trimmed by 6 bases and the J gene end by 3 bases; junction bases not matched to a gene: 13. This CDR3 is 17 amino acids long. CDR3 sequence reads: CASRKDRGQLSKETQYF. The CDR3, as DNA: TGTGCCAGCAGGAAAGACAGGGGGCAATTGTCGAAAGAGACCCAGTACTTC.

This clone showed up just once. The chain recombines TRBV13 with TRBJ2-1; the D is unclear. This CDR3 contains 11 residues. Between the trimmed V and J ends, which lost 4 bases and 5 bases, there was a span of 3 bases. The germline CDR1 and CDR2 sequences are PRHDT and FYEKMQ (reference sequence). CDR3 region: CASSYNNEQFF. CDR3 in DNA: TGTGCCAGCAGCTATAACAATGAGCAGTTCTTC.

This rearrangement joins TRBV5-1 to TRBJ2-1; D is unclear. The V end was cut by 7 bases, the J end by 2 bases, with 7 bases between. Germline assignment: CDR1 SGHRS and CDR2 YFSETQ. The CDR3 consists of 12 residues. CDR3 in DNA: TGCGCCAGCGCAATAGCCTACAATGAGCAGTTCTTC. This sequence encodes CASAIAYNEQFF.

This chain links TRBV10-3 with TRBJ2-2; the match to TRBD2 covers 9 bases. Germline CDR1 is ENHRY and CDR2 is SYGVKD. J was trimmed by 6 bases and V by 11 bases; bases with no gene match: 16. The CDR3 has 16 amino acids. This CDR3 is CAARRAGGPLAGELFF. CDR3 sequence (DNA): TGTGCCGCTCGGAGAGCGGGGGGCCCCCTCGCCGGGGAGCTGTTTTTT.

The V call is TRBV2, the J call TRBJ2-7, with D maybe TRBD2 (7 bases). The CDR3 is made up of 13 amino acids. V was trimmed by 11 bases and J by 4 bases, leaving 18 bases between them. CDR1 is SNHLY, CDR2 FYNNEI, per germline. In nucleotides, the CDR3 is TGTGCCGCGTGGTCAGGGGAGGGTTACGAGCAGTACTTC. Its translation is CAAWSGEGYEQYF. Variable domain in full (rest from reference TRBV2 and TRBJ2-7): EPEVTQTPSHQVTQMGQEVILRCVPISNHLYFYWYRQILGQKVEFLVSFYNNEISEKSEIFDDQFSVERPDGSNFTLKIRSTKLEDSAMYFCAAWSGEGYEQYFGPGTRLTVT.

The rearrangement joins TRBV7-2 to TRBJ1-4; 8 bases agree with TRBD1. Germline lookup yields CDR1 SGHTA and CDR2 FQGNSA. This CDR3 spans 16 amino acids. Trimming took 5 bases from V and 0 from J; bases not matched to a gene: 5. This CDR3 is CASSRTGITTNEKLFF. For the CDR3, the DNA is TGTGCCAGCAGCCGGACAGGGATTACAACTAATGAAAAACTGTTTTTT.

V is TRBV7-9 and J is TRBJ2-5; 8 positions match TRBD2. Germline CDR1 reads SEHNR; CDR2 reads FQNEAQ (reference sequence). The length of the CDR3 is 17 residues. J gave up 1 base and V 6 bases, and 13 bases lay outside the gene matches. The CDR3, as DNA: TGTGCCAGCAGACTCGAAGGGAGGGCGGGGGGCCAAGAGACCCAGTACTTC. Translating it yields CASRLEGRAGGQETQYF.

This clone was found once. V and J are TRBV25-1 and TRBJ1-2; D call uncertain. V lost 8 bases and J lost 4, with 20 bases in between. This CDR3 has 15 residues. Germline CDR1 is MGHDK and CDR2 is SYGVNS. The CDR3 reads CASSPEQAEGYGYTF. In DNA form, the CDR3 reads TGTGCCAGCTCCCCGGAGCAGGCCGAGGGCTATGGCTACACCTTC.

In the case of this clone: The same CDR3 can be traced to other DNA sequences in this sample. The CDR3 sequence: CASSEAEDCPDEQYF. The CDR3, as DNA: TGTGCCAGCAGTGAAGCGGAGGACTGCCCCGACGAGCAGTACTTC. The chain combines TRBV2 with TRBJ2-7; a possible D gene is TRBD2 (5 bases). This CDR3 contains 15 residues. Germline-derived CDR1 and CDR2 are SNHLY and FYNNEI. Trimming left V 0 bases short and J 5 bases short, with 14 bases between.

The chain couples TRBV6-1 to TRBJ2-7; possibly TRBD2 for D (6 bases). CDR1 is MNHNS, CDR2 SASEGT, per germline. The V end was cut by 2 bases, the J end by 4 bases, with 15 bases between. This CDR3 spans 15 amino acids. In nucleotides, the CDR3 is TGTGCCAGCAGTGAACTTGGGAGGTTCAGATACGAGCAGTACTTC. It encodes CASSELGRFRYEQYF.

This clone was seen only once. The chain links TRBV2 to TRBJ1-2; 7 positions match TRBD1. The CDR3 is 15 amino acids. Germline lookup yields CDR1 SNHLY and CDR2 FYNNEI. The V segment lost 6 bases and the J segment 6 bases; nucleotides outside the gene matches: 13. CDR3 sequence reads: CASSRTGAHLNGYTF. Here the CDR3 DNA reads TGTGCCAGCAGCAGAACAGGGGCTCACCTTAATGGCTACACCTTC.

The rearrangement uses TRBV13 and TRBJ1-1, with 10 bases fitting TRBD1. The germline V gene encodes CDR1 PRHDT and CDR2 FYEKMQ (reference sequence). This CDR3 contains 18 residues. V dropped 1 base and J dropped 4; count of bases not matched to a gene: 12. The DNA for the CDR3 is TGTGCCAGCAGCTTAGAGGAGGTTTGGGGACAGGGGAGCACTGAAGCTTTCTTT. The encoded protein is CASSLEEVWGQGSTEAFF.

V usage is TRBV4-1 and J usage is TRBJ1-5; a weak D match, TRBD1 (5 bases). Per the germline V gene, CDR1 is MGHRA and CDR2 is YSYEKL. The CDR3 loop spans 14 amino acids. V lost 1 base and J lost 7, with 11 bases in between. CDR3 protein: CASSQGQGEQPQHF. DNA of the CDR3: TGCGCCAGCAGCCAAGGCCAGGGTGAGCAGCCCCAGCATTTT.

The CDR3 loop reads CASSIQGGYGYTF. The CDR3 DNA is TGTGCCAGTAGTATACAGGGGGGTTATGGCTACACCTTC. The genes are TRBV19 and TRBJ1-2, with TRBD1 matching over 7 bases. The CDR3 runs 13 residues. In germline, CDR1 is LNHDA, CDR2 SQIVND (reference sequence). The J segment lost 5 bases and the V segment lost 2 bases, leaving 2 bases of the junction unmatched.

The gene calls are TRBV15 and TRBJ1-2; D is uncertain. CDR3 length: 14 amino acids. V lost 0 bases and J 5 bases, leaving 10 bases between the germline ends. CDR1 and CDR2 from the germline V gene are LNHNV and YYDKDF (reference sequence). In DNA form, the CDR3 reads TGTGCCACCAGCAGAGAACGGACTGTTTATGGCTACACCTTC. It codes for CATSRERTVYGYTF.

The chain combines TRBV18 with TRBJ1-6; D gene ambiguous. CDR1 is KGHSH and CDR2 is LQKENI in the germline V gene. CDR3 size: 13 residues. Trimming pared 3 bases from V and 14 bases from J, leaving 14 bases between. In nucleotides, the CDR3 is TGTGCCAGCTCACCCCACCATGAGAGATCCCTCCACTTT. Amino acid sequence: CASSPHHERSLHF.

This chain joins TRBV6-1 and TRBJ2-3; D is possibly TRBD1 (5 bases). Germline values: CDR1 MNHNS, CDR2 SASEGT. This CDR3 is 12 amino acids long. Trimming took 6 bases from V and 4 from J, leaving 8 bases between them. CDR3 amino acids: CASRDTPDTQYF. The CDR3 DNA sequence: TGTGCCAGCAGGGACACCCCAGATACGCAGTATTTT.

CDR3 residues: CASSDGGNPGANVLTF. The CDR3 nucleotides are TGTGCCAGCAGTGATGGAGGGAATCCTGGGGCCAACGTCCTGACTTTC. This chain connects TRBV2 to TRBJ2-6; a weak D match, TRBD2 (6 bases). The CDR3 totals 16 residues. With 3 bases removed from V and 2 bases from J, the gap between germline ends came to 11 bases. Per germline, CDR1 SNHLY and CDR2 FYNNEI. The full variable domain, its missing parts supplied by reference TRBV2 and TRBJ2-6, is EPEVTQTPSHQVTQMGQEVILRCVPISNHLYFYWYRQILGQKVEFLVSFYNNEISEKSEIFDDQFSVERPDGSNFTLKIRSTKLEDSAMYFCASSDGGNPGANVLTFGAGSRLTVL.

This clone has only a few counts. The chain carries TRBV5-1 and TRBJ1-3; D might be TRBD1 (5 bases). Germline V gene data show CDR1 as SGHRS and CDR2 as YFSETQ. The ends were cut back, 5 bases at V and 11 bases at J, with 17 bases in the middle. The CDR3 sequence is 13 residues long. CDR3 coding DNA: TGCGCCAGCAGTGTACAGACCAGGGCCCCCATATATTTT. Its protein is CASSVQTRAPIYF. Together with reference TRBV5-1 and TRBJ1-3, the CDR3 gives the full variable domain: KAGVTQTPRYLIKTRGQQVTLSCSPISGHRSVSWYQQTPGQGLQFLFEYFSETQRNKGNFPGRFSGRQFSNSRSEMNVSTLELGDSALYLCASSVQTRAPIYFGEGSWLTVV.

This clone was recorded only once. V and J are TRBV5-6 and TRBJ1-2; D possibly corresponds to TRBD1 (6 bases). The V end was cut by 0 bases, the J end by 6 bases, with 18 bases between. The CDR3 is made up of 16 amino acids. Germline CDR1 is SGHDT and CDR2 is YYEEEE. The CDR3 nucleotides are TGTGCCAGCAGCTTGGCTTGGGGCAGGGGCGTCGATGGCTACACCTTC. Translating gives CASSLAWGRGVDGYTF.

The chain has TRBV27 and TRBJ2-7; 7 bases fit TRBD2. Per germline, CDR1 MNHEY and CDR2 SMNVEV (reference sequence). The length of the CDR3 is 14 residues. V was clipped by 6 bases and J by 0 bases; unmatched bases: 5. CDR3: CASRPGTNSYEQYF. As DNA, the CDR3 is TGTGCCAGCAGACCCGGGACTAACTCCTACGAGCAGTACTTC.

The J gene is TRBJ1-2, the V gene TRBV6-5; D not resolved. Trimming pared 5 bases from V and 5 bases from J, leaving 12 bases between. Germline loops: CDR1 MNHEY, CDR2 SVGAGI. The CDR3 has 13 residues. DNA for the CDR3: TGTGCCAGCAGTCTACTAGCGGGTTATGGCTACACCTTC. Its translation: CASSLLAGYGYTF.

V and J are TRBV5-1 and TRBJ1-2; D perhaps matches TRBD1 (5 bases). Germline V gene lookup returns CDR1 SGHRS and CDR2 YFSETQ. The V gene lost 4 bases and the J gene lost 5 bases, with 15 bases spanning the gap. This CDR3 has 14 amino acids. The CDR3 sequence is CASSPPLGAYGYTF. CDR3 sequence (DNA): TGCGCCAGCAGCCCACCTCTTGGGGCTTATGGCTACACCTTC.